Presented here are 8 T cell receptor beta chains from one specimen sequenced in a study of patients and donors after allogeneic stem cell transplantation (dated by TCRdb to about 2020). Library preparation employed RT-PCR. Sequencing used a NextSeq 550. TCRdb took the public reads, trimmed them with fastp at Q25, ran MiXCR for clone calling and kept in-frame beta chains. Rows are unified per CDR3 protein, each entry keeping the most common DNA and genes. This sample is represented by more than 850,000 distinct CDR3 sequences; over 15% of them were singletons. The ten largest make up 6% of the sample. The specimen sequenced was blood, either unsorted or a sorted T cell fraction (not recorded which). These receptor sequences come from a human donor who was either an allogeneic HSCT recipient or a stem cell or donor lymphocyte infusion donor (not recorded which). It is not recorded whose cells these are; they may come from a transplant donor.

This clonotype came up a few times. This chain uses TRBV9 with TRBJ1-6; D unclear. V dropped 0 bases and J dropped 10 bases, with 11 bases sitting between them. Looked up from germline, CDR1 is SGDLS and CDR2 is YYNGEE. There are 14 residues in the CDR3. CDR3: CASSVDRRESPLHF. The CDR3 DNA follows: TGTGCCAGCAGCGTAGACCGCCGGGAATCACCCCTCCACTTT.

The chain carries TRBV2 and TRBJ1-1, with a tentative D call TRBD1 (5 bases). Germline values: CDR1 SNHLY, CDR2 FYNNEI. This CDR3 is built from 13 residues. V lost 5 bases and J 11 bases, leaving 18 bases between the germline ends. The CDR3 loop reads CASSSRQRVYAFF. CDR3 coding DNA: TGTGCCAGCAGTTCGAGACAGAGGGTCTATGCTTTCTTT.

This clonotype turned up a few times. The chain joins TRBV12-3 or TRBV12-4 to TRBJ1-2, with D possibly matching TRBD1 (6 bases). V was trimmed by 2 bases and J by 8 bases, leaving 9 bases between them. This CDR3 contains 12 residues. CDR3 DNA sequence: TGTGCCAGCAGTTTAAGGGGGACCGGCTACACCTTC. Encoded protein: CASSLRGTGYTF.

This clonotype was seen only a few times. This chain connects TRBV7-9 to TRBJ2-4, with D possibly being TRBD1 (6 bases). This CDR3 is built from 15 residues. CDR1 is SEHNR and CDR2 is FQNEAQ in the germline V gene (reference sequence). Trimming shortened V by 4 bases and J by 0 bases, and 10 bases separated the two germline ends. CDR3 sequence reads: CASSSGHLAKNIQYF. The CDR3 nucleotides read TGTGCCAGCAGCTCGGGACATCTAGCCAAAAACATTCAGTACTTC.

The chain combines TRBV30 with TRBJ2-1; TRBD2 might be the D (6 bases). Trimming took 2 bases from V and 10 from J, leaving 12 bases between them. This CDR3 contains 12 residues. CDR1 GTSNPN and CDR2 SVGIG come from the germline V gene (reference sequence). This chain's CDR3 is CAWSPTRGEQFF. The CDR3 nucleotides read TGTGCCTGGAGTCCCACCCGGGGGGAGCAGTTCTTC. The full variable domain, rest sourced from reference TRBV30 and TRBJ2-1, is SQTIHQWPATLVQPVGSPLSLECTVEGTSNPNLYWYRQAAGRGLQLLFYSVGIGQISSEVPQNLSASRPQDRQFILSSKKLLLSDSGFYLCAWSPTRGEQFFGPGTRLTVL.

This clonotype appeared many times. This chain joins TRBV3-1 and TRBJ2-1; D is undetermined. The V gene lost 0 bases and the J gene lost 6 bases, with 9 bases spanning the gap. The CDR3 loop spans 14 amino acids. Germline CDR1 and CDR2: LGHDT and YNNKEL (reference sequence). CDR3 loop: CASSQEDRANEQFF. As DNA, the CDR3 is TGTGCCAGCAGCCAAGAGGACCGGGCCAATGAGCAGTTCTTC.

The sample holds many counts of this clonotype. The chain employs TRBV7-9 and TRBJ2-3; D is ambiguous. V was cut by 7 bases and J by 9 bases, with 26 bases left in between. The length of the CDR3 is 16 residues. CDR1 is SEHNR, CDR2 FQNEAQ, per germline (reference sequence). The CDR3 region is CASTSGNQEVPLTQYF. CDR3 DNA: TGTGCCAGCACCTCTGGCAATCAAGAGGTCCCCCTCACGCAGTATTTT. The full variable domain, its missing parts supplied by reference TRBV7-9 and TRBJ2-3, is DTGVSQNPRHKITKRGQNVTFRCDPISEHNRLYWYRQTLGQGPEFLTYFQNEAQLEKSRLLSDRFSAERPKGSFSTLEIQRTEQGDSAMYLCASTSGNQEVPLTQYFGPGTRLTVL.

The chain is built from TRBV20-1 and TRBJ1-1; the match to TRBD1 covers 9 bases. Germline CDR1 is DFQATT and CDR2 is SNEGSKA (reference sequence). The CDR3 length is 14 residues. V was pared by 0 bases and J by 5 bases, with 4 bases of the junction left unmatched. The CDR3 DNA is TGCAGTGCTAGAGAAACAGGGGGCCCAACTGAAGCTTTCTTT. Amino acids: CSARETGGPTEAFF.